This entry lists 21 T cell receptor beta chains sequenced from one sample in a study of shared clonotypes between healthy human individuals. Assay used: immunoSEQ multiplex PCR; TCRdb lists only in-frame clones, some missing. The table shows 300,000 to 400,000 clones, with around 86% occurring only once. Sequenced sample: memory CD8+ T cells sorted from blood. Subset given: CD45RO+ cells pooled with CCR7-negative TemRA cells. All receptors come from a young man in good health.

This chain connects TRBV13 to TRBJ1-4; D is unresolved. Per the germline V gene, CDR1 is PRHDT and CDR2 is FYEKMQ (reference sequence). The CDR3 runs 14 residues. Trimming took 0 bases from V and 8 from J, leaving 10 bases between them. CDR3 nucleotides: TGTGCCAGCAGCTTAGGTCCTCTCGACGAAAAACTGTTTTTT. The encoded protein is CASSLGPLDEKLFF.

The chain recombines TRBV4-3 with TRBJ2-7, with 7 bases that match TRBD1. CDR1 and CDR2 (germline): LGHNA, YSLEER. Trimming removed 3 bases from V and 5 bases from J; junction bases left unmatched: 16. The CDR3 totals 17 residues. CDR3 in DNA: TGCGCCAGCAGCCAGGTTATTGGTGGGACAGCCGGCGACGAGCAGTACTTC. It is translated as CASSQVIGGTAGDEQYF.

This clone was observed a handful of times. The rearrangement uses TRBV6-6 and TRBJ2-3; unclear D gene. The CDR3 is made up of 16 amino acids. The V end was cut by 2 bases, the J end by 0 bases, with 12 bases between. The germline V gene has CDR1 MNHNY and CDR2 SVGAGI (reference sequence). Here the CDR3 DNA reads TGTGCCAGCAGTTACCACCCGGGTGGGAGCACAGATACGCAGTATTTT. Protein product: CASSYHPGGSTDTQYF.

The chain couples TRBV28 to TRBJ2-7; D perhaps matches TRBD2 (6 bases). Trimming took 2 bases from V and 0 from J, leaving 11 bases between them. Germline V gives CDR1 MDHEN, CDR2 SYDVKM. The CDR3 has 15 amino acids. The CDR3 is CASSLGGSSSYEQYF. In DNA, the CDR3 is TGTGCCAGCAGTTTAGGGGGGTCTAGCTCCTACGAGCAGTACTTC.

CDR3 DNA: TGTGCCAGCAGTGATTTAAGCCGGGGCCTCGGCACAGATACGCAGTATTTT. Translating gives CASSDLSRGLGTDTQYF. The J gene is TRBJ2-3, the V gene TRBV25-1, with D tentatively TRBD1 or TRBD2 (5 bases each). The CDR3 covers 17 residues. The germline CDR1 and CDR2 sequences are MGHDK and SYGVNS. V lost 3 bases and J lost 1, with 17 bases in between.

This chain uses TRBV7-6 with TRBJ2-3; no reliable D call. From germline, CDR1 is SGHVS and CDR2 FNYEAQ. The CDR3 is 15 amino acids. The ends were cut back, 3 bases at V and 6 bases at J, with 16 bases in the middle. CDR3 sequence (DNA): TGTGCCAGCAGCTTGGGCCGGTCCTATCCGGATACGCAGTATTTT. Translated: CASSLGRSYPDTQYF.

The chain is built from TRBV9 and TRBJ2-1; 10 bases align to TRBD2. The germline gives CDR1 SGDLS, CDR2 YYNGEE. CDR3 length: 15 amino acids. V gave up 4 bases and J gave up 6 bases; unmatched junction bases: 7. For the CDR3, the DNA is TGTGCCAGCAGCAGTTGGGCTAGCGGGGGCAATGAGCAGTTCTTC. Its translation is CASSSWASGGNEQFF.

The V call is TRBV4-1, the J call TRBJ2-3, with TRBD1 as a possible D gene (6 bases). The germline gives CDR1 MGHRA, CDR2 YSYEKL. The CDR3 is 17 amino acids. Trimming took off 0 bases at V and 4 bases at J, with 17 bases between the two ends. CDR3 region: CASSQDPRTGWADTQYF. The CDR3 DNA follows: TGCGCCAGCAGCCAAGACCCTCGCACAGGGTGGGCAGATACGCAGTATTTT.

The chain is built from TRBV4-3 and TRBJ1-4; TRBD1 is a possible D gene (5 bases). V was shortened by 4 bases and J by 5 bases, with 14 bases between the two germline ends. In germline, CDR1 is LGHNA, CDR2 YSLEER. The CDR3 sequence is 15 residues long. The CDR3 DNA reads TGCGCCAGCAGCCCTAGGGACGGCAAAAATGAAAAACTGTTTTTT. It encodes CASSPRDGKNEKLFF.

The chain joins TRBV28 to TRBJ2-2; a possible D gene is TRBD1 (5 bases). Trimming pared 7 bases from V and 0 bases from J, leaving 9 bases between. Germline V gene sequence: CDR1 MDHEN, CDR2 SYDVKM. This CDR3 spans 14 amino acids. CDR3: CASKGPSNTGELFF. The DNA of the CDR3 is TGTGCCAGCAAGGGGCCATCGAACACCGGGGAGCTGTTTTTT.

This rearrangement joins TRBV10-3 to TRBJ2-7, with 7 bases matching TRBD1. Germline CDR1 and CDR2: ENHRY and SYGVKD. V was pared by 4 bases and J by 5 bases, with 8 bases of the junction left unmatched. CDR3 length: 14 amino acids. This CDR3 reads CAISVEFRGNEQYF. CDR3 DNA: TGTGCCATCAGTGTCGAGTTCAGGGGGAACGAGCAGTACTTC.

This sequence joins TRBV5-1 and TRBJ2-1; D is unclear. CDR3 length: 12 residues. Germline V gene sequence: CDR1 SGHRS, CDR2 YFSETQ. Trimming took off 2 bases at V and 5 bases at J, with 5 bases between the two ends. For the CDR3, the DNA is TGCGCCAGCAGCTTCCGCGACAATGAGCAGTTCTTC. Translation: CASSFRDNEQFF. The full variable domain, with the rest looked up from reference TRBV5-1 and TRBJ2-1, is KAGVTQTPRYLIKTRGQQVTLSCSPISGHRSVSWYQQTPGQGLQFLFEYFSETQRNKGNFPGRFSGRQFSNSRSEMNVSTLELGDSALYLCASSFRDNEQFFGPGTRLTVL.

CDR3 amino acids: CASIPGYNQPQHF. The CDR3 DNA reads as TGTGCCAGTATCCCGGGGTACAATCAGCCCCAGCATTTT. The V gene is TRBV19, the J gene TRBJ1-5; D remains unclear. Germline CDR1 reads LNHDA; CDR2 reads SQIVND (reference sequence). The V and J ends lost 7 bases and 3 bases respectively, with 10 bases between them. The length of the CDR3 is 13 residues.

CDR3 nucleotides: TGCGCCAGCAGTGAGGGGCAGGATTTTTACAATGAGCAGTTCTTC. Translating it yields CASSEGQDFYNEQFF. The chain is built from TRBV10-2 and TRBJ2-1; unclear D gene. Looked up from germline, CDR1 is WSHSY and CDR2 is SAAADI. Trimming removed 2 bases from V and 4 bases from J, with 12 bases in between. The CDR3 is made up of 15 amino acids.

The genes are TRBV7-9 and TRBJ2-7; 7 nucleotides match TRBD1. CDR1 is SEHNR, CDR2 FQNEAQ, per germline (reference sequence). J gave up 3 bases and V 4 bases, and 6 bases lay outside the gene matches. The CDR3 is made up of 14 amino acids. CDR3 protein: CASSSRDSDYEQYF. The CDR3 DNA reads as TGTGCCAGCAGCTCCCGGGACAGCGACTACGAGCAGTACTTC.

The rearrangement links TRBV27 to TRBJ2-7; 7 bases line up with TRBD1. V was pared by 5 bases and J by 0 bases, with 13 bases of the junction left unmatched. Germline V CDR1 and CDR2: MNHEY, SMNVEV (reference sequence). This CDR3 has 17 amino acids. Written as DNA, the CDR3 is TGTGCCAGCAGTCATTTTCTACAGGGACAGCCCTCCTACGAGCAGTACTTC. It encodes CASSHFLQGQPSYEQYF.

The chain's CDR3 is CASSQDRQGTEAFF. The CDR3, as DNA: TGCGCCAGCAGCCAAGATCGGCAGGGCACTGAAGCTTTCTTT. The chain carries TRBV4-1 and TRBJ1-1; TRBD1 is a possible D gene (5 bases). Germline lookup yields CDR1 MGHRA and CDR2 YSYEKL. Deletions cut 0 bases from V and 4 bases from J, with 9 bases between. The length of the CDR3 is 14 residues.

DNA of the CDR3: TGTGCCATCAGTGTTAACGTTGGTCACAATGAGCAGTTCTTC. It translates to CAISVNVGHNEQFF. The chain is built from TRBV10-3 and TRBJ2-1, with D unclear. Germline CDR1 is ENHRY and CDR2 is SYGVKD. This CDR3 is 14 amino acids long. V was clipped by 4 bases and J by 5 bases, with 12 bases between them.

CDR3 sequence reads: CASSLVVGNQPQHF. The CDR3 DNA is TGTGCCAGCAGTTTAGTGGTAGGGAATCAGCCCCAGCATTTT. This sequence joins TRBV28 and TRBJ1-5, with D hard to call. The V gene lost 2 bases and the J gene lost 4 bases, with 9 bases spanning the gap. Germline V gene sequence: CDR1 MDHEN, CDR2 SYDVKM. The CDR3 is 14 residues long. Variable domain in full (rest from reference TRBV28 and TRBJ1-5): DVKVTQSSRYLVKRTGEKVFLECVQDMDHENMFWYRQDPGLGLRLIYFSYDVKMKEKGDIPEGYSVSREKKERFSLILESASTNQTSMYLCASSLVVGNQPQHFGDGTRLSIL.

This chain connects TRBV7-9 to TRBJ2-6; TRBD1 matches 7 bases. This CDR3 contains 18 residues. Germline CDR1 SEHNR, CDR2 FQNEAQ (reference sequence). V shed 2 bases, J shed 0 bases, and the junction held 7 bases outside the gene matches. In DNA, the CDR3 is TGTGCCAGCAGCTTAACCAGGACAGGCCCCTCTGGGGCCAACGTCCTGACTTTC. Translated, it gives CASSLTRTGPSGANVLTF.

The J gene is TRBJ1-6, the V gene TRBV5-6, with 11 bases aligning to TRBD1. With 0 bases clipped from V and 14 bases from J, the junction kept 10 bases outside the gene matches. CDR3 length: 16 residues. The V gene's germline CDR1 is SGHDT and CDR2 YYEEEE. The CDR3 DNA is TGTGCCAGCAGCTTGGATTTTGGGACAGGGGGTATCACCCTCCACTTT. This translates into CASSLDFGTGGITLHF.